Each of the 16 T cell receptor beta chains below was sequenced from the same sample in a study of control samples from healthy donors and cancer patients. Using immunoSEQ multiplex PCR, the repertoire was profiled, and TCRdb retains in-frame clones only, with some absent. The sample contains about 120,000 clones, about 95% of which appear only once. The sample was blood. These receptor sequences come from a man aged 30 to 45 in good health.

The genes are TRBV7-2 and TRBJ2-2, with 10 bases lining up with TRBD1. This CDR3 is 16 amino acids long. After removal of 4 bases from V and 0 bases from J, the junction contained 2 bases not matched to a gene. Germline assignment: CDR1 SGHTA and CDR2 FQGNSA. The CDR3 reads CTSSWTGGTNTGELFF. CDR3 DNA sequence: TGTACCAGCAGCTGGACAGGGGGAACGAACACCGGGGAGCTGTTTTTT.

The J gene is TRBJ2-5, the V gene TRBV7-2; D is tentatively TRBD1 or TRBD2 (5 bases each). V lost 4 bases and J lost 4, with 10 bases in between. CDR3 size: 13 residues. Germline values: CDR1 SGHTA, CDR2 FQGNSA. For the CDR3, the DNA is TGTGCCAGCAGCTCCCGGGGCAGAGAGACCCAGTACTTC. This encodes CASSSRGRETQYF.

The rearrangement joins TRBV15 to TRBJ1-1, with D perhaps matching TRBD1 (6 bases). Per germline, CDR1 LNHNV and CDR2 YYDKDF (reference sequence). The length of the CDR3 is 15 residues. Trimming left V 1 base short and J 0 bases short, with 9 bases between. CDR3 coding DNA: TGTGCCACCAGCAGAGGCACAGGGTTGAACACTGAAGCTTTCTTT. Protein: CATSRGTGLNTEAFF.

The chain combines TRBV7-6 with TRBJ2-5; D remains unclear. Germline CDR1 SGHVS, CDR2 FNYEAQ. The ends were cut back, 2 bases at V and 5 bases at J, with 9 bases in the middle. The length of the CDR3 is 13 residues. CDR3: CASSLKIWETQYF. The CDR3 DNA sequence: TGTGCCAGCAGCTTAAAAATCTGGGAGACCCAGTACTTC.

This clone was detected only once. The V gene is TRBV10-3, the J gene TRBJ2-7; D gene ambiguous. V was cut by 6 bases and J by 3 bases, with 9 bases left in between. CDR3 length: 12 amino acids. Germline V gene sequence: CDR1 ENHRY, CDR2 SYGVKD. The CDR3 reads CAISAGNYEQYF. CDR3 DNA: TGTGCCATCAGCGCAGGTAACTACGAGCAGTACTTC.

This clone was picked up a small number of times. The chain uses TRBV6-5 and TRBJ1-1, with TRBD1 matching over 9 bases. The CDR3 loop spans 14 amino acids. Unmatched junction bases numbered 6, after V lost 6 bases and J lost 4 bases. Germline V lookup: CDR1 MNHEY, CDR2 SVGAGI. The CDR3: CASRQTGGGTEAFF. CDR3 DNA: TGTGCCAGCAGGCAGACAGGGGGAGGCACTGAAGCTTTCTTT.

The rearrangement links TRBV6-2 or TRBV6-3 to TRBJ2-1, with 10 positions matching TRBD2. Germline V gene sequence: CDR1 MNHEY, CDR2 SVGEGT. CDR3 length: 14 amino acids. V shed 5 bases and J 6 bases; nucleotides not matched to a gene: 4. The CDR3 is CASSAAGGTNEQFF. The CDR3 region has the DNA TGTGCCAGCAGTGCAGCGGGGGGGACCAATGAGCAGTTCTTC.

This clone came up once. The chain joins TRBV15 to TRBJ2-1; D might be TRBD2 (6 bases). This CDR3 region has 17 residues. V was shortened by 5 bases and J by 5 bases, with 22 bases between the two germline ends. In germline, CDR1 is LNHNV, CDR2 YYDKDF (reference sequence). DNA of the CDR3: TGTGCCACCAGCGCCCAGACTCGGGGGAAACGGCACAATGAGCAGTTCTTC. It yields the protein CATSAQTRGKRHNEQFF.

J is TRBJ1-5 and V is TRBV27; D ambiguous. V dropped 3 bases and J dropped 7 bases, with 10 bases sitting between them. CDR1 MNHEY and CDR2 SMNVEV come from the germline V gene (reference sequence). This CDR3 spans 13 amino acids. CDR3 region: CASSLNLGQPQHF. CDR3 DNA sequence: TGTGCCAGCAGTTTGAACTTGGGGCAGCCCCAGCATTTT.

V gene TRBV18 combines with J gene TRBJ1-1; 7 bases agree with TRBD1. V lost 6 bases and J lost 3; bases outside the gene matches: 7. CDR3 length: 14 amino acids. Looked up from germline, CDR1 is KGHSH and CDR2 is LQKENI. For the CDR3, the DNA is TGTGCCAGCTCCGACAGGGCCGGGGACACTGAAGCTTTCTTT. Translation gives CASSDRAGDTEAFF.

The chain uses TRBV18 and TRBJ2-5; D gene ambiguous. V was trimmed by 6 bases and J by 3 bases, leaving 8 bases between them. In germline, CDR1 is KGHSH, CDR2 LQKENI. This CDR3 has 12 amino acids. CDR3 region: CASSPMEETQYF. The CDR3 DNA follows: TGTGCCAGCTCTCCCATGGAAGAGACCCAGTACTTC.

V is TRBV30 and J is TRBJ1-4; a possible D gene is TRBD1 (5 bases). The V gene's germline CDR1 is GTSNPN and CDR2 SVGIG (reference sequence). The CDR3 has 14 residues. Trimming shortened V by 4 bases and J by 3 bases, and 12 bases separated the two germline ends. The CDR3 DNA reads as TGTGCCTGGACCCTCGGGACGTCTAATGAAAAACTGTTTTTT. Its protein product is CAWTLGTSNEKLFF.

The CDR3 region has the DNA TGTGCCAGCAGTGGGACGGAGAACACCGGGGAGCTGTTTTTT. It codes for CASSGTENTGELFF. The V call is TRBV6-4, the J call TRBJ2-2; D not certain. V was cut by 4 bases and J by 1 base, with 7 bases left in between. CDR1 MRHNA and CDR2 SNTAGT come from the germline V gene. The CDR3 is 14 residues long.

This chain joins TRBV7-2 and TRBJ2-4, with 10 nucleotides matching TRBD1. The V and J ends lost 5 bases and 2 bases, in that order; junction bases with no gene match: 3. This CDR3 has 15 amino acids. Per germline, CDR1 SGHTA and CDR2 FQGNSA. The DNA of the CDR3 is TGTGCCAGCAGCCGGACAGGGGGATCCAAAAACATTCAGTACTTC. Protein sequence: CASSRTGGSKNIQYF.

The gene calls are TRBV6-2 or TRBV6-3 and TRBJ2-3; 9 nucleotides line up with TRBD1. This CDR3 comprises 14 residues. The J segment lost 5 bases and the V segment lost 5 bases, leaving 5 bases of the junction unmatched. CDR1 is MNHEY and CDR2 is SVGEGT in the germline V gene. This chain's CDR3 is CASSRGQGIDTQYF. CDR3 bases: TGTGCCAGCAGTCGCGGACAGGGGATAGATACGCAGTATTTT.

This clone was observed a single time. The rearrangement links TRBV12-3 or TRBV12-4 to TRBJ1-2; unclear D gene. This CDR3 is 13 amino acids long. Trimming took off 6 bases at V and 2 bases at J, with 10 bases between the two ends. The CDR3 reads CASSQDGNYGYTF. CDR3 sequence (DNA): TGTGCCAGCAGCCAGGACGGGAACTATGGCTACACCTTC.